A selection of T cell receptor beta chains follows, all from one sample in a study of tumor-infiltrating lymphocytes in localized non-small cell lung cancer. Libraries were prepared by immunoSEQ multiplex PCR; TCRdb keeps only in-frame clonotypes and omits some of them. The repertoire holds 15,000 to 20,000 clones, with over 70% as singletons. What was sequenced was lung tumor tissue. These receptors all come from a human donor with non-small cell lung cancer. Both conserved end residues are part of each CDR3. A D gene is named only where the DNA matches it firmly. Part of the rows lack a size; the others show once, few, many or a class for expanded clones.

abundance: NA
v_gene: TRBV27
j_gene: TRBJ1-2
d_gene: NA
CDR3aa: CASSLRQYYGYTF
CDR3nt: TGTGCCAGCAGTTTAAGACAGTACTATGGCTACACCTTC

abundance: few
v_gene: TRBV7-9
j_gene: TRBJ2-5
d_gene: NA
CDR3aa: CASSPPSQGGTQYF
CDR3nt: TGTGCCAGCAGCCCCCCCTCCCAGGGTGGGACCCAGTACTTC

abundance: NA
v_gene: TRBV6-1
j_gene: TRBJ1-5
d_gene: NA
CDR3aa: CASSEEGKGQPQHF
CDR3nt: TGTGCCAGCAGTGAAGAAGGGAAGGGTCAGCCCCAGCATTTT

abundance: once
v_gene: TRBV30
j_gene: TRBJ2-5
d_gene: NA
CDR3aa: CAWSRGLVETQYF
CDR3nt: TGTGCCTGGAGTAGGGGACTTGTGGAGACCCAGTACTTC

abundance: NA
v_gene: TRBV27
j_gene: TRBJ2-1
d_gene: TRBD1
CDR3aa: CASSLGQGARYSEQFF
CDR3nt: TGTGCCAGCAGTTTAGGGCAGGGGGCCAGATACTCAGAGCAGTTCTTC

abundance: NA
v_gene: TRBV30
j_gene: TRBJ1-1
d_gene: NA
CDR3aa: CAWERRQAFF
CDR3nt: TGTGCCTGGGAACGTAGGCAAGCTTTCTTT

abundance: NA
v_gene: TRBV7-9
j_gene: TRBJ1-2
d_gene: NA
CDR3aa: CASRQGGRGYTF
CDR3nt: TGTGCCAGCAGGCAAGGAGGGCGCGGCTACACCTTC

abundance: NA
v_gene: TRBV7-6
j_gene: TRBJ2-7
d_gene: TRBD1
CDR3aa: CASSEGQGFYEQYF
CDR3nt: TGTGCCAGCAGCGAGGGACAGGGTTTCTACGAGCAGTACTTC

abundance: NA
v_gene: TRBV7-9
j_gene: TRBJ2-1
d_gene: NA
CDR3aa: CASSSWGPQYNEQFF
CDR3nt: TGTGCCAGCAGCTCCTGGGGGCCCCAATACAATGAGCAGTTCTTC

abundance: NA
v_gene: TRBV27
j_gene: TRBJ2-5
d_gene: NA
CDR3aa: CASRQQETQYF
CDR3nt: TGTGCCAGCAGACAACAAGAGACCCAGTACTTC

abundance: NA
v_gene: TRBV14
j_gene: TRBJ1-6
d_gene: TRBD1
CDR3aa: CASSQVGQGRTLHF
CDR3nt: TGTGCCAGCAGCCAAGTGGGACAGGGTCGCACCCTCCACTTT

abundance: NA
v_gene: TRBV13
j_gene: TRBJ2-7
d_gene: NA
CDR3aa: CASSLATSSYEQYF
CDR3nt: TGTGCCAGCAGCTTAGCGACGAGTTCCTACGAGCAGTACTTC

abundance: NA
v_gene: TRBV7-9
j_gene: TRBJ2-5
d_gene: TRBD2
CDR3aa: CASSLSGSREETQYF
CDR3nt: TGTGCCAGCAGTCTTAGCGGGAGTAGAGAAGAGACCCAGTACTTC

abundance: NA
v_gene: TRBV9
j_gene: TRBJ2-7
d_gene: NA
CDR3aa: CASSADWGGREQYF
CDR3nt: TGTGCCAGCAGCGCCGACTGGGGGGGCCGCGAGCAGTACTTC